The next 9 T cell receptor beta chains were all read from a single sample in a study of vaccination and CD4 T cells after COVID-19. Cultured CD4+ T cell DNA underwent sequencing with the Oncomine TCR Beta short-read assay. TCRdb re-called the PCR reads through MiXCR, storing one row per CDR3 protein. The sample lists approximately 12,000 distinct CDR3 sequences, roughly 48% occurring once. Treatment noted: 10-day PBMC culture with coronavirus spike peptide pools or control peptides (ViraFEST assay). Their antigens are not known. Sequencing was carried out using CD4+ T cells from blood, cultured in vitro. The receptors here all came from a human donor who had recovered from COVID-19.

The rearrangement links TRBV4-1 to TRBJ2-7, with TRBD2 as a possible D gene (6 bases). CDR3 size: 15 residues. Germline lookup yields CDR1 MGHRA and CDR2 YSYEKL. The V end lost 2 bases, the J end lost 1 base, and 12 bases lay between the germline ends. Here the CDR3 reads CASSQTSGTSYEQYF. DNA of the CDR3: TGCGCCAGCAGCCAAACTTCGGGGACTTCCTACGAGCAGTACTTC.

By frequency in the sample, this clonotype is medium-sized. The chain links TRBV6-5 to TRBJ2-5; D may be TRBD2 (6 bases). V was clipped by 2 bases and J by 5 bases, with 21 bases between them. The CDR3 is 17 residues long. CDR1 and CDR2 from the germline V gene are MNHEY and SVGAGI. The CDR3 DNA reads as TGTGCCAGCAGTTACCCCGGACGGGGACTTACCGGTGAGACCCAGTACTTC. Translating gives CASSYPGRGLTGETQYF.

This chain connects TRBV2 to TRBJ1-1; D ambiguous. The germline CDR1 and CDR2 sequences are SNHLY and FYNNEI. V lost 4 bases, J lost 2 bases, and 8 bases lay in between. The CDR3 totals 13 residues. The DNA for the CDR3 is TGTGCCAGCAGTGGCTCTCGCAACACTGAAGCTTTCTTT. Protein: CASSGSRNTEAFF.

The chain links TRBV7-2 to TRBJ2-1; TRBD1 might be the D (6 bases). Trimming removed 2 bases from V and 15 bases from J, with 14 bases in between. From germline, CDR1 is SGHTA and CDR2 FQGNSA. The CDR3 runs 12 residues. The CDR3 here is CASSLKGTSLFF. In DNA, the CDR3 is TGTGCCAGCAGCTTAAAGGGGACATCTCTGTTCTTC.

The CDR3 DNA reads as TGTGCCAGCAGCTCGGTGCCGGGACAATCGTCACCCCTCCACTTT. Translated: CASSSVPGQSSPLHF. The chain combines TRBV5-4 with TRBJ1-6; a possible D gene is TRBD1 (6 bases). Trimming took off 3 bases at V and 10 bases at J, with 17 bases between the two ends. This CDR3 is built from 15 residues. CDR1 is SGHNT, CDR2 YYREEE, per germline (reference sequence).

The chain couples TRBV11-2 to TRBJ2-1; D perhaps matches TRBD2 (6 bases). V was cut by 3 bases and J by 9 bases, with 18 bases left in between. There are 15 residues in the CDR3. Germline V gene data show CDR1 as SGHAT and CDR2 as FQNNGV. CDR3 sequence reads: CASSLSPVLAGEQFF. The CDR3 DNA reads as TGTGCCAGCAGCTTGTCCCCCGTACTAGCTGGTGAGCAGTTCTTC.

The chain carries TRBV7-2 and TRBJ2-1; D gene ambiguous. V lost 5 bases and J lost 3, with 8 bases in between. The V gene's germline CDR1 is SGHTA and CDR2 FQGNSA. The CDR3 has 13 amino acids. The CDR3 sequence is CASSDRRYNEQFF. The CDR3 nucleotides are TGTGCCAGCAGCGATCGACGCTACAATGAGCAGTTCTTC.

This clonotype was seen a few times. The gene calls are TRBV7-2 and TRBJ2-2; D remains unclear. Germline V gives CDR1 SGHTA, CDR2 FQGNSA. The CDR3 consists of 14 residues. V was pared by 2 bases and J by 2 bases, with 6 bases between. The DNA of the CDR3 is TGTGCCAGCAGCTTACAGGCAAACACCGGGGAGCTGTTTTTT. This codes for CASSLQANTGELFF.

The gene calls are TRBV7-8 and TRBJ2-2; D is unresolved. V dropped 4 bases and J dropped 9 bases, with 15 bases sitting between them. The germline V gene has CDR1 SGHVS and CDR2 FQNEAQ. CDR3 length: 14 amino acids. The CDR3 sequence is CASSSSTQRRELFF. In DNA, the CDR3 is TGTGCCAGCAGCTCCAGCACACAAAGGCGGGAGCTGTTTTTT.